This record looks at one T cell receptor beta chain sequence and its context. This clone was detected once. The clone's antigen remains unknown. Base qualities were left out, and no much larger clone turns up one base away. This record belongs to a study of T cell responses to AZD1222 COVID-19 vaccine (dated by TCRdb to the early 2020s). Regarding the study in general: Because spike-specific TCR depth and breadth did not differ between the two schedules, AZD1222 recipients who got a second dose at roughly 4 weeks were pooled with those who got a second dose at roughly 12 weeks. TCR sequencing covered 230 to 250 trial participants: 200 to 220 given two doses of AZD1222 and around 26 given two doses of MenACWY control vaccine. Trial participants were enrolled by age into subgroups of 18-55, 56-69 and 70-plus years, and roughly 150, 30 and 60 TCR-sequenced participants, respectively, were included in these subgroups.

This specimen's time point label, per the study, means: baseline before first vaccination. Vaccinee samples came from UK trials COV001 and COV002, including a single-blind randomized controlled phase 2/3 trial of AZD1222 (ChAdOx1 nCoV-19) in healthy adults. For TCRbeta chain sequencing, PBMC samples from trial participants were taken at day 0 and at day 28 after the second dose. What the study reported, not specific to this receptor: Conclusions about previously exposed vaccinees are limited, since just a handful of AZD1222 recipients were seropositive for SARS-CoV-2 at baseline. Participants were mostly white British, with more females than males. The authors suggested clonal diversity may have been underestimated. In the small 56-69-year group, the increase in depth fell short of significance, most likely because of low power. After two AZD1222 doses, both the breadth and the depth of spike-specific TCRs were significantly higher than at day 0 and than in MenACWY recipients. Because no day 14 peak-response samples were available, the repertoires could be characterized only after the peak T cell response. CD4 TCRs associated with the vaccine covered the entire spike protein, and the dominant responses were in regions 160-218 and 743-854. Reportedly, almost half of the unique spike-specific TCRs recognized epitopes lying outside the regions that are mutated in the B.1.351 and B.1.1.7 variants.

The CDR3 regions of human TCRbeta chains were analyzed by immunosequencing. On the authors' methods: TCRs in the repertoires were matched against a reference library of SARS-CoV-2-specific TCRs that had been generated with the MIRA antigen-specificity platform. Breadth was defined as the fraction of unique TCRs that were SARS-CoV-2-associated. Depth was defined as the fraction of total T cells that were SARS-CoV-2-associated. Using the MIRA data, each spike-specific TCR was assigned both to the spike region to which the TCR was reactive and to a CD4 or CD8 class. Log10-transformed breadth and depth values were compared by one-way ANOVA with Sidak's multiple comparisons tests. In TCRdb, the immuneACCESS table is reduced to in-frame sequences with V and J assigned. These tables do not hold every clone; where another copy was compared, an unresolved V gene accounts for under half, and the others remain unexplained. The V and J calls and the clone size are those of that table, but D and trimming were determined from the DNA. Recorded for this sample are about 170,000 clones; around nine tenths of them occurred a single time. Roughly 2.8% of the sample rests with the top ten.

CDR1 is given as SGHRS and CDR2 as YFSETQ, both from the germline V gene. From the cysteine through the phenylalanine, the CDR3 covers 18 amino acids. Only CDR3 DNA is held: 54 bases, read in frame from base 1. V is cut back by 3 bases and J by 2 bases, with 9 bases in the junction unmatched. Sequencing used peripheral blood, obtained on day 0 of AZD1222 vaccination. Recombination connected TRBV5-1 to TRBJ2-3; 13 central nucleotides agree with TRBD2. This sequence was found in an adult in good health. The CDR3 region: CASSSGLAGDLPTDTQYF. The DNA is TGCGCCAGCAGCTCAGGACTAGCGGGGGACCTCCCCACAGATACGCAGTATTTT.